This T cell receptor beta chain is drawn from a study of early T cells in non-severe SARS-CoV-2 infection. Across the study: Sequenced material consisted of bulk RNA (from unsorted whole blood), and chains were unpaired. Findings of the study overall: The study's VDJdb matching favored anti-spike CD8 responses and missed private and CD4 specificities.

The CDR3 runs 14 residues. The J segment lost 9 bases and the V segment lost 0 bases, leaving 1 base of the junction unmatched. CDR1 is SGHRS and CDR2 is YFSETQ in the germline V gene. Separate cDNA molecules each had unique molecular identifiers attached to them. Each CDR3 protein is one row after TCRdb ran MiXCR on the 5' RACE reads. The table lists around 44,000 distinct CDR3 sequences, around 6.3% of them singletons. For this clonotype: Its antigen is as yet unknown.

The receptor was derived from an adult who was a healthcare worker with PCR-confirmed SARS-CoV-2 infection or an uninfected control (not recorded which). The specimen comprised whole blood, sampled at baseline. The chain couples TRBV5-1 to TRBJ2-1, with 12 bases matching TRBD2. CDR3 sequence: CASSLEGLAGEQFF. CDR3 DNA sequence: TGCGCCAGCAGCTTGGAGGGACTAGCGGGTGAGCAGTTCTTC.